Below are 27 T cell receptor beta chains sequenced from a single sample in a study of blood T cell repertoires in COVID-19. Clones were read by immunoSEQ multiplex PCR, and TCRdb kept only the in-frame ones, dropping some. The table has about 310,000 clones, around 90% seen once. The specimen sequenced was PBMCs or T cells enriched from blood (not recorded which). All receptors derive from a young woman who had recovered from COVID-19.

The gene calls are TRBV10-3 and TRBJ2-7; 10 nucleotides agree with TRBD1. The J segment lost 4 bases and the V segment lost 4 bases, leaving 4 bases of the junction unmatched. The CDR3 is made up of 14 amino acids. In germline, CDR1 is ENHRY, CDR2 SYGVKD. CDR3 region: CAISAPGQGYEQYF. CDR3 nucleotide sequence: TGTGCCATCAGTGCACCGGGACAGGGGTACGAGCAGTACTTC.

This chain uses TRBV6-2 or TRBV6-3 with TRBJ2-4; no reliable D call. Looked up from germline, CDR1 is MNHEY and CDR2 is SVGEGT. V lost 2 bases and J 0 bases, leaving 14 bases between the germline ends. This CDR3 has 17 residues. The CDR3 sequence: CASSYGYSLRAKNIQYF. For the CDR3, the DNA is TGTGCCAGCAGTTACGGGTATAGCCTTCGAGCCAAAAACATTCAGTACTTC.

The chain is built from TRBV7-9 and TRBJ2-1, with D maybe TRBD1 (6 bases). The CDR3 contains 14 residues. CDR1 SEHNR and CDR2 FQNEAQ come from the germline V gene (reference sequence). Trimming pared 2 bases from V and 9 bases from J, leaving 14 bases between. CDR3 sequence: CASSLSRGRAEQFF. CDR3 nucleotide sequence: TGTGCCAGCAGCTTAAGCAGGGGCAGGGCTGAGCAGTTCTTC.

This chain links TRBV6-5 with TRBJ1-3; D not resolved. The V end lost 4 bases, the J end lost 2 bases, and 15 bases lay between the germline ends. The CDR3 has 16 residues. Germline V gene sequence: CDR1 MNHEY, CDR2 SVGAGI. The CDR3 protein is CASSSPGSSTGNTIYF. DNA of the CDR3: TGTGCCAGCAGTTCCCCCGGGAGCTCGACTGGAAACACCATATATTTT.

The chain links TRBV7-3 to TRBJ2-1; TRBD2 agrees at 11 bases. The trim removed 0 bases at V and 0 bases at J, leaving 1 base unmatched. CDR1 and CDR2 (germline): SGHTA, FQGTGA. There are 17 residues in the CDR3. The DNA for the CDR3 is TGTGCCAGCAGCTTAACAACTAGCGGGGGCTCCTACAATGAGCAGTTCTTC. This translates into CASSLTTSGGSYNEQFF. The full variable domain, its missing parts supplied by reference TRBV7-3 and TRBJ2-1, is GAGVSQTPSNKVTEKGKYVELRCDPISGHTALYWYRQSLGQGPEFLIYFQGTGAADDSGLPNDRFFAVRPEGSVSTLKIQRTERGDSAVYLCASSLTTSGGSYNEQFFGPGTRLTVL.

The chain employs TRBV7-6 and TRBJ1-1; tentatively, D is TRBD1 (5 bases). Trimming took off 0 bases at V and 1 base at J, with 21 bases between the two ends. CDR3 length: 19 amino acids. CDR1 SGHVS and CDR2 FNYEAQ come from the germline V gene. Here the CDR3 DNA reads TGTGCCAGCAGCTTAGCGCTTCACCCGGTGGGGGGTAAGAACACTGAAGCTTTCTTT. Protein product: CASSLALHPVGGKNTEAFF.

Only one count was recorded for this clone. The rearrangement uses TRBV6-2 or TRBV6-3 and TRBJ2-1, with 11 bases matching TRBD2. J was trimmed by 0 bases and V by 2 bases; bases with no gene match: 3. Germline V gene data show CDR1 as MNHEY and CDR2 as SVGEGT. CDR3 length: 17 amino acids. The CDR3 region has the DNA TGTGCCAGCAGTTACCCCCTAGCGGGAGGCTCCTACAATGAGCAGTTCTTC. Translating gives CASSYPLAGGSYNEQFF.

This chain uses TRBV5-4 with TRBJ2-7; unclear D gene. CDR1 and CDR2 from the germline V gene are SGHNT and YYREEE (reference sequence). The CDR3 consists of 14 residues. Trimming removed 0 bases at V and 3 bases at J, with 10 bases between. CDR3 in amino acids: CASSLGRVGYEQYF. CDR3 in DNA: TGTGCCAGCAGCTTGGGACGGGTGGGCTACGAGCAGTACTTC.

Comment on this clone: Because it lacks the conserved phenylalanine or tryptophan at the end, this CDR3 is likely a read error. Because the CDR3's place on the DNA is in doubt, the DNA is left out and the CDR3 is given as listed by TCRdb. The genes are TRBV29-1 and TRBJ1-1; the table names TRBD1, a call not compared with the DNA. Germline CDR1 reads SQVTM; CDR2 reads ANQGSEA. The CDR3 sequence runs 10 residues, both termini included. The CDR3 loop reads CSVAGPGGSV.

CDR3 residues: CASSLGLRGQLNQPQHF. CDR3 DNA sequence: TGTGCCAGCAGCTTAGGGCTGCGCGGACAGCTCAATCAGCCCCAGCATTTT. The chain combines TRBV7-2 with TRBJ1-5; D possibly corresponds to TRBD1 (6 bases). The ends were cut back, 1 base at V and 3 bases at J, with 16 bases in the middle. CDR3 length: 17 amino acids. Per the germline V gene, CDR1 is SGHTA and CDR2 is FQGNSA.

The chain couples TRBV10-3 to TRBJ2-1, with a possible D match to TRBD2 (5 bases). The CDR3 covers 17 residues. The germline V gene encodes CDR1 ENHRY and CDR2 SYGVKD. With 0 bases removed from V and 0 bases from J, the gap between germline ends came to 12 bases. The CDR3 region is CAISESTRDSSYNEQFF. For the CDR3, the DNA is TGTGCCATCAGTGAGTCGACGAGGGATAGCTCCTACAATGAGCAGTTCTTC.

The chain has TRBV14 and TRBJ2-2; 7 bases match TRBD2. Germline loops: CDR1 SGHDN, CDR2 FVKESK. This CDR3 comprises 17 residues. The trim removed 5 bases at V and 6 bases at J, leaving 15 bases unmatched. CDR3 DNA: TGTGCCAGCAGCAAGGTACTAGGTGCGGGAGTCGCCGGGGAGCTGTTTTTT. Protein: CASSKVLGAGVAGELFF.

This clone was observed a single time. This sequence joins TRBV11-2 and TRBJ2-5, with TRBD2 matching 7 bases. This CDR3 is 15 amino acids long. Germline CDR1 is SGHAT and CDR2 is FQNNGV. Germline trimming cut 11 bases from V and 7 bases from J; bases unmatched to any gene: 19. The CDR3 here is CAPGATGGSGRTQYF. DNA of the CDR3: TGTGCCCCCGGGGCAACCGGGGGGTCGGGGAGGACCCAGTACTTC.

The chain uses TRBV10-3 and TRBJ1-1; no clear D. Trimming shortened V by 4 bases and J by 0 bases, and 6 bases separated the two germline ends. The CDR3 is made up of 13 amino acids. CDR1 and CDR2 (germline): ENHRY, SYGVKD. Here the CDR3 reads CAISAGVNTEAFF. The CDR3 DNA follows: TGTGCCATCAGTGCCGGGGTGAACACTGAAGCTTTCTTT.

The V call is TRBV5-4, the J call TRBJ1-6; TRBD1 aligns across 8 bases. The CDR3 contains 15 residues. Losses at the gene ends were 0 bases for V and 10 bases for J; bases not matched to a gene: 6. The germline V gene has CDR1 SGHNT and CDR2 YYREEE (reference sequence). CDR3 nucleotide sequence: TGTGCCAGCAGCTTGGCCGGACAGGGCATCTCACCCCTCCACTTT. As protein: CASSLAGQGISPLHF. Combining the CDR3 with reference TRBV5-4 and TRBJ1-6 gives the whole variable domain ETGVTQSPTHLIKTRGQQVTLRCSSQSGHNTVSWYQQALGQGPQFIFQYYREEENGRGNFPPRFSGLQFPNYSSELNVNALELDDSALYLCASSLAGQGISPLHFGNGTRLTVT.

V usage is TRBV27 and J usage is TRBJ1-6; 10 positions agree with TRBD1. V shed 6 bases, J shed 4 bases, and the junction held 6 bases outside the gene matches. Germline CDR1 MNHEY, CDR2 SMNVEV (reference sequence). The CDR3 spans 16 residues. As DNA, the CDR3 is TGTGCCAGCAGCGACAGGGGGCCGCTGTATAATTCACCCCTCCACTTT. Its translation: CASSDRGPLYNSPLHF.

This clone was found once. The chain combines TRBV6-5 with TRBJ2-1, with unresolved D. The CDR3 contains 12 residues. V gave up 7 bases and J gave up 11 bases, with 15 bases separating them. CDR1 MNHEY and CDR2 SVGAGI come from the germline V gene. The CDR3 DNA is TGTGCCAGCAAAAGCCTACCCGATAAGCAGTTCTTC. This encodes CASKSLPDKQFF.

This sequence joins TRBV4-3 and TRBJ1-1, with a weak D call TRBD1 (6 bases). This CDR3 has 13 residues. V lost 0 bases and J lost 7, with 9 bases in between. Germline CDR1 LGHNA, CDR2 YSLEER. CDR3 amino acids: CASSQDRGDEAFF. Written as DNA, the CDR3 is TGCGCCAGCAGCCAAGACAGGGGAGATGAAGCTTTCTTT.

The chain uses TRBV25-1 and TRBJ1-4, with 10 positions matching TRBD1. There are 14 residues in the CDR3. Germline CDR1 MGHDK, CDR2 SYGVNS. Trimming at V came to 5 bases and at J to 5 bases, leaving 2 bases not matched to a gene. CDR3 DNA sequence: TGTGCCAGCAGTAGGACAGGGGGGAATGAAAAACTGTTTTTT. Its translation: CASSRTGGNEKLFF. Full variable domain (remainder filled in from reference TRBV25-1 and TRBJ1-4): EADIYQTPRYLVIGTGKKITLECSQTMGHDKMYWYQQDPGMELHLIHYSYGVNSTEKGDLSSESTVSRIRTEHFPLTLESARPSHTSQYLCASSRTGGNEKLFFGSGTQLSVL.

This chain joins TRBV6-1 and TRBJ2-2, with D maybe TRBD2 (6 bases). Trimming removed 2 bases at V and 3 bases at J, with 16 bases between. Germline CDR1 and CDR2: MNHNS and SASEGT. The CDR3 sequence is 17 residues long. CDR3 bases: TGTGCCAGCAGTGAATTACCAAACGGGGGTTACACCGGGGAGCTGTTTTTT. It yields the protein CASSELPNGGYTGELFF.

The chain has TRBV6-5 and TRBJ1-5, with D maybe TRBD1 (5 bases). This CDR3 has 15 amino acids. V lost 6 bases to trimming and J lost 2 bases, with 14 bases between them. Germline lookup yields CDR1 MNHEY and CDR2 SVGAGI. The CDR3 nucleotides are TGTGCCAGCAGCCCAAGGGGAATGGGCAATCAGCCCCAGCATTTT. Its translation is CASSPRGMGNQPQHF.

A few counts support this clone. The DNA of the CDR3 is TGTGCCAGCAGTCGGTCGGGAGCATGGTCCGAGACCCAGTACTTC. Translated, it gives CASSRSGAWSETQYF. V gene TRBV28 combines with J gene TRBJ2-5, with D possibly TRBD2 on 6 matching bases. Germline V gene data show CDR1 as MDHEN and CDR2 as SYDVKM. Deletions cut 5 bases from V and 5 bases from J, with 18 bases between. There are 15 residues in the CDR3.

The chain employs TRBV7-9 and TRBJ2-1; 8 bases are a match to TRBD2. This CDR3 contains 15 residues. Trimming cost V 4 bases and J 2 bases; bases outside gene matches: 4. Germline lookup yields CDR1 SEHNR and CDR2 FQNEAQ (reference sequence). CDR3 coding DNA: TGTGCCAGCAGCTCCGGGACTAGTGCCTACAATGAGCAGTTCTTC. Protein: CASSSGTSAYNEQFF.

This chain links TRBV5-1 with TRBJ2-3; D may be TRBD2 (5 bases). The CDR3 consists of 15 residues. The germline CDR1 and CDR2 sequences are SGHRS and YFSETQ. Trimming took 0 bases from V and 0 from J, leaving 8 bases between them. The CDR3 is CASSLAGVSTDTQYF. As DNA, the CDR3 is TGCGCCAGCAGCTTGGCCGGGGTGAGCACAGATACGCAGTATTTT.

The rearrangement uses TRBV27 and TRBJ1-5; 8 nucleotides align to TRBD1. The germline gives CDR1 MNHEY, CDR2 SMNVEV (reference sequence). V was clipped by 4 bases and J by 4 bases; unmatched bases: 3. This CDR3 region has 14 residues. In nucleotides, the CDR3 is TGTGCCAGCAGTTGGACAGGGTCAAATCAGCCCCAGCATTTT. The encoded protein is CASSWTGSNQPQHF.

The rearrangement links TRBV19 to TRBJ1-1, with 7 positions matching TRBD1. With V trimmed by 8 bases and J by 7 bases, 10 bases remained unmatched. Germline V gene lookup returns CDR1 LNHDA and CDR2 SQIVND (reference sequence). This CDR3 comprises 13 residues. The CDR3 loop is CASDNRGLGEAFF. The CDR3 DNA follows: TGTGCCAGTGATAACAGGGGATTGGGTGAAGCTTTCTTT. Together with reference TRBV19 and TRBJ1-1, the CDR3 gives the full variable domain: DGGITQSPKYLFRKEGQNVTLSCEQNLNHDAMYWYRQDPGQGLRLIYYSQIVNDFQKGDIAEGYSVSREKKESFPLTVTSAQKNPTAFYLCASDNRGLGEAFFGQGTRLTVV.

The chain uses TRBV11-2 and TRBJ2-1, with D perhaps matching TRBD1 (5 bases). CDR3 size: 14 residues. Germline CDR1 and CDR2: SGHAT and FQNNGV. Trimming removed 1 base at V and 6 bases at J, with 10 bases between. The CDR3 region is CASSLGGYVNEQFF. CDR3 sequence (DNA): TGTGCCAGCAGCTTAGGGGGCTACGTCAATGAGCAGTTCTTC.